Presented here are 20 T cell receptor beta chains from one specimen sequenced in a study of blood T cell repertoires in COVID-19. TCRdb keeps only in-frame clones here, not all; method: immunoSEQ multiplex PCR. The sample yields 65,000 to 85,000 clones, 88% seen once. The sequenced sample was peripheral blood. All receptors derive from a human donor in a cohort sampled during active COVID-19.

The chain's CDR3 is CASSVAPGTGGITEAFF. CDR3 DNA: TGTGCCAGCAGCGTAGCTCCCGGGACAGGGGGCATCACTGAAGCTTTCTTT. The chain employs TRBV9 and TRBJ1-1; 12 bases are shared with TRBD1. The germline gives CDR1 SGDLS, CDR2 YYNGEE. The CDR3 has 17 residues. Trimming removed 0 bases from V and 4 bases from J; junction bases left unmatched: 7. The whole variable domain, filled in from reference TRBV9 and TRBJ1-1, reads DSGVTQTPKHLITATGQRVTLRCSPRSGDLSVYWYQQSLDQGLQFLIQYYNGEERAKGNILERFSAQQFPDLHSELNLSSLELGDSALYFCASSVAPGTGGITEAFFGQGTRLTVV.

CDR3 protein: CASTPLGYMNTEAFF. Here the CDR3 DNA reads TGTGCCAGCACCCCCCTAGGATACATGAACACTGAAGCTTTCTTT. The genes are TRBV7-9 and TRBJ1-1, with D hard to call. V lost 7 bases and J 0 bases, leaving 15 bases between the germline ends. The CDR3 runs 15 residues. Germline V gene lookup returns CDR1 SEHNR and CDR2 FQNEAQ (reference sequence).

This clone showed up just a few times. This chain connects TRBV5-1 to TRBJ2-1; TRBD2 matches at 14 bases. The junction had 8 bases not matched to a gene; V was cut back by 5 bases and J by 1 base. CDR3 length: 18 residues. Looked up from germline, CDR1 is SGHRS and CDR2 is YFSETQ. The CDR3 region is CASRSGTSGRWSYNEQFF. The CDR3 DNA is TGCGCCAGCAGATCCGGGACTAGCGGGAGATGGTCCTACAATGAGCAGTTCTTC.

This chain links TRBV28 with TRBJ2-7, with 8 bases fitting TRBD2. Germline trimming cut 7 bases from V and 0 bases from J; bases unmatched to any gene: 8. The CDR3 length is 15 residues. Germline values: CDR1 MDHEN, CDR2 SYDVKM. Here the CDR3 reads CASTPSGRVSYEQYF. CDR3 DNA: TGTGCCAGCACCCCCTCCGGGAGGGTCTCCTACGAGCAGTACTTC.

The chain combines TRBV3-1 (or the pseudogene TRBV3-2) with TRBJ2-7; D not certain. With 4 bases removed from V and 2 bases from J, the gap between germline ends came to 9 bases. Germline CDR1 is LGHDT and CDR2 is YNNKEL (reference sequence). The CDR3 loop spans 13 amino acids. As DNA, the CDR3 is TGTGCCAGCAGCCCCGCACTCCCCTACGAGCAGTACTTC. Translating it yields CASSPALPYEQYF.

The chain is built from TRBV19 and TRBJ2-6; D is possibly TRBD2 (5 bases). V lost 2 bases, J lost 2 bases, and 19 bases lay in between. CDR3 length equals 19 residues. Germline V gene lookup returns CDR1 LNHDA and CDR2 SQIVND (reference sequence). Here the CDR3 reads CASSIPLVGVMAGANVLTF. The DNA of the CDR3 is TGTGCCAGTAGTATACCCCTGGTCGGGGTAATGGCTGGGGCCAACGTCCTGACTTTC.

This chain joins TRBV5-5 and TRBJ2-2, with D maybe TRBD2 (6 bases). CDR3 length: 14 residues. In germline, CDR1 is SGHKS, CDR2 YYEKEE (reference sequence). Trimming pared 1 base from V and 5 bases from J, leaving 9 bases between. The CDR3 sequence is CASSLYGGTGELFF. The CDR3 nucleotides read TGTGCCAGCAGCTTGTATGGGGGGACCGGGGAGCTGTTTTTT.

The chain couples TRBV2 to TRBJ1-1; TRBD1 agrees at 9 bases. Trimming removed 6 bases from V and 4 bases from J; junction bases left unmatched: 9. Germline V lookup: CDR1 SNHLY, CDR2 FYNNEI. The CDR3 runs to 15 residues. This chain's CDR3 is CASRGTGTGFTEAFF. CDR3 bases: TGTGCCAGCAGAGGCACCGGGACAGGGTTCACTGAAGCTTTCTTT.

The chain joins TRBV6-6 to TRBJ1-4; D not resolved. The V end lost 10 bases, the J end lost 4 bases, and 10 bases lay between the germline ends. CDR3 size: 12 residues. The germline CDR1 and CDR2 sequences are MNHNY and SVGAGI (reference sequence). CDR3 amino acids: CATSPGNEKLFF. The CDR3 bases are TGTGCCACGAGCCCCGGTAATGAAAAACTGTTTTTT.

The J gene is TRBJ1-5, the V gene TRBV7-2, with D hard to call. The CDR3 runs 15 residues. V was trimmed by 1 base and J by 1 base, leaving 8 bases between them. In germline, CDR1 is SGHTA, CDR2 FQGNSA. CDR3 region: CASSLVGVSNQPQHF. In DNA, the CDR3 is TGTGCCAGCAGCTTAGTCGGGGTGAGCAATCAGCCCCAGCATTTT. The full variable domain, completed using reference TRBV7-2 and TRBJ1-5, is GAGVSQSPSNKVTEKGKDVELRCDPISGHTALYWYRQSLGQGLEFLIYFQGNSAPDKSGLPSDRFSAERTGGSVSTLTIQRTQQEDSAVYLCASSLVGVSNQPQHFGDGTRLSIL.

The rearrangement joins TRBV18 to TRBJ2-6; D possibly corresponds to TRBD1 (5 bases). V was shortened by 5 bases and J by 1 base, with 12 bases between the two germline ends. This CDR3 has 16 residues. The germline V gene encodes CDR1 KGHSH and CDR2 LQKENI. DNA for the CDR3: TGTGCCAGCTCAACCTCGACAGATTCTGGGGCCAACGTCCTGACTTTC. Its translation: CASSTSTDSGANVLTF.

This chain joins TRBV28 and TRBJ2-7; D is perhaps TRBD1 (6 bases). Germline loops: CDR1 MDHEN, CDR2 SYDVKM. Trimming removed 6 bases from V and 4 bases from J, with 19 bases in between. This CDR3 spans 15 amino acids. CDR3 loop: CASSAPSRGRYEQYF. The CDR3 DNA reads TGTGCCAGCAGCGCCCCCTCCAGGGGAAGGTACGAGCAGTACTTC.

This clone was counted a single time. The gene calls are TRBV5-1 and TRBJ2-5, with TRBD1 matching over 10 bases. Germline CDR1 SGHRS, CDR2 YFSETQ. V gave up 3 bases and J gave up 3 bases; unmatched junction bases: 2. The CDR3 contains 14 residues. CDR3 in DNA: TGCGCCAGCAGCTGGACAGGGGGGAAAGAGACCCAGTACTTC. Residues: CASSWTGGKETQYF.

The chain couples TRBV2 to TRBJ2-3, with a possible D match to TRBD1 (6 bases). Germline V gene sequence: CDR1 SNHLY, CDR2 FYNNEI. CDR3 length: 14 amino acids. V dropped 5 bases and J dropped 0 bases, with 9 bases sitting between them. DNA of the CDR3: TGTGCCAGCAGTAGAGACAGGAGCACAGATACGCAGTATTTT. This encodes CASSRDRSTDTQYF.

CDR3 sequence (DNA): TGTGCCAGCAGCCCTGGACTAGCGGGCCTGTACTTC. Translating gives CASSPGLAGLYF. This chain uses TRBV28 with TRBJ2-7, with 11 bases aligning to TRBD2. Germline V gene lookup returns CDR1 MDHEN and CDR2 SYDVKM. This CDR3 comprises 12 residues. The trim removed 6 bases at V and 12 bases at J, leaving 7 bases unmatched.

The V and J genes are TRBV6-2 or TRBV6-3 and TRBJ2-1; weak D call: TRBD2 (5 bases). V was pared by 1 base and J by 6 bases, with 7 bases between. The CDR3 is 13 amino acids. CDR1 and CDR2 from the germline V gene are MNHEY and SVGEGT. CDR3 DNA sequence: TGTGCCAGCAGTTACTGGCTAGCCAATGAGCAGTTCTTC. Encoded protein: CASSYWLANEQFF.

The chain couples TRBV10-1 to TRBJ2-3; 12 bases are shared with TRBD2. V shed 2 bases and J 5 bases; nucleotides not matched to a gene: 11. The length of the CDR3 is 18 residues. The germline V gene has CDR1 WNHNN and CDR2 SYGVQD (reference sequence). DNA of the CDR3: TGCGCCAGCAGTGAGGTCCACTCTAGCGGGAGGGCCCAAGATACGCAGTATTTT. It is translated as CASSEVHSSGRAQDTQYF.

The chain couples TRBV28 to TRBJ1-1; D gene uncertain. CDR1 is MDHEN and CDR2 is SYDVKM in the germline V gene. The CDR3 has 11 residues. The V gene lost 9 bases and the J gene lost 7 bases, with 12 bases spanning the gap. The CDR3 protein is CASEGRYEAFF. CDR3 sequence (DNA): TGTGCCAGTGAAGGCAGGTATGAAGCTTTCTTT.

The rearrangement links TRBV5-4 to TRBJ2-7, with 11 bases lining up with TRBD2. The V segment lost 4 bases and the J segment 0 bases; nucleotides outside the gene matches: 3. The germline V gene has CDR1 SGHNT and CDR2 YYREEE (reference sequence). The CDR3 is 15 amino acids. The CDR3 DNA is TGTGCCAGCAGCATAGGACTAGCGGGCTCCTACGAGCAGTACTTC. Translation gives CASSIGLAGSYEQYF.

The chain carries TRBV30 and TRBJ2-7; 8 nucleotides line up with TRBD1. From germline, CDR1 is GTSNPN and CDR2 SVGIG (reference sequence). Trimming at V came to 2 bases and at J to 4 bases, leaving 10 bases not matched to a gene. This CDR3 contains 15 residues. The CDR3 sequence: CAWSPKDRGKYEQYF. The CDR3 bases are TGTGCCTGGAGTCCGAAAGACAGGGGAAAGTACGAGCAGTACTTC.